The 32 T cell receptor beta chains reported below all come from one sample, sequenced in a study of blood T cell repertoires in COVID-19. This table comes from immunoSEQ multiplex PCR, and its TCRdb copy is limited to in-frame clones, with some not included. This table has 250,000 to 300,000 clones, approximately 80% appearing once. The specimen was peripheral blood. The receptors were gathered from a woman aged 55 to 70 with active or convalescent COVID-19.

This clone was found a few times. The chain is built from TRBV7-2 and TRBJ2-7; TRBD1 matches 10 bases. The junction had 8 bases not matched to a gene; V was cut back by 4 bases and J by 11 bases. The V gene's germline CDR1 is SGHTA and CDR2 FQGNSA. The CDR3 length is 13 residues. This CDR3 is CASSSQGQGGKYF. The CDR3 region has the DNA TGTGCCAGCAGCTCGCAAGGACAGGGGGGAAAGTACTTC.

The genes are TRBV6-1 and TRBJ1-1; a weak D match, TRBD1 (6 bases). The CDR3 is 17 residues long. Per germline, CDR1 MNHNS and CDR2 SASEGT. Trimming took 4 bases from V and 7 from J, leaving 25 bases between them. This CDR3 reads CASSGTLDPGTPVEAFF. The CDR3 region has the DNA TGTGCCAGCAGTGGGACCTTGGATCCCGGGACACCTGTTGAAGCTTTCTTT.

The chain joins TRBV7-9 to TRBJ1-2; D unclear. The length of the CDR3 is 14 residues. Trimming left V 3 bases short and J 4 bases short, with 12 bases between. Germline CDR1 is SEHNR and CDR2 is FQNEAQ (reference sequence). The CDR3 DNA sequence: TGTGCCAGCAGCTTCTCTAACCTTCCCTATGGCTACACCTTC. The encoded protein is CASSFSNLPYGYTF.

The chain employs TRBV27 and TRBJ1-2; D unclear. Trimming left V 2 bases short and J 0 bases short, with 13 bases between. The CDR3 covers 16 residues. Germline V gives CDR1 MNHEY, CDR2 SMNVEV (reference sequence). CDR3 in amino acids: CASSLMRAAANYGYTF. The CDR3 region has the DNA TGTGCCAGCAGTTTAATGCGGGCTGCGGCTAACTATGGCTACACCTTC.

This clone occurred once. This sequence joins TRBV7-9 and TRBJ1-3, with D perhaps TRBD1 (5 bases). Trimming stripped 1 base from V and 4 bases from J, with 8 bases between. This CDR3 spans 14 amino acids. Germline-derived CDR1 and CDR2 are SEHNR and FQNEAQ (reference sequence). CDR3: CASSLGQRGNTIYF. CDR3 coding DNA: TGTGCCAGCAGCTTAGGACAGAGGGGAAACACCATATATTTT.

The chain is built from TRBV6-5 and TRBJ1-1; TRBD1 matches at 8 bases. Trimming cost V 5 bases and J 4 bases; bases outside gene matches: 6. Germline assignment: CDR1 MNHEY and CDR2 SVGAGI. The CDR3 spans 14 residues. The CDR3 loop is CASSSAGGFTEAFF. CDR3 nucleotide sequence: TGTGCCAGCAGTAGTGCAGGGGGCTTCACTGAAGCTTTCTTT.

The chain carries TRBV19 and TRBJ2-7; D is unresolved. This CDR3 has 13 amino acids. V was cut by 1 base and J by 4 bases, with 8 bases left in between. Germline loops: CDR1 LNHDA, CDR2 SQIVND (reference sequence). CDR3 coding DNA: TGTGCCAGTAGTATAGGCAGAAAGTACGAGCAGTACTTC. The encoded protein is CASSIGRKYEQYF.

In its sample, this clone was seen once. The genes are TRBV4-3 and TRBJ2-1, with TRBD2 matching over 7 bases. CDR3 size: 18 residues. Germline V gives CDR1 LGHNA, CDR2 YSLEER. Trimming took 0 bases from V and 10 from J; bases not matched to a gene: 18. The chain's CDR3 is CASSQEGPLAAPWREQFF. The CDR3 nucleotides read TGCGCCAGCAGCCAAGAAGGTCCCCTAGCGGCGCCCTGGAGAGAGCAGTTCTTC.

The chain uses TRBV19 and TRBJ2-1, with TRBD2 matching over 8 bases. This CDR3 contains 13 residues. The V gene's germline CDR1 is LNHDA and CDR2 SQIVND (reference sequence). With V trimmed by 11 bases and J by 5 bases, 8 bases remained unmatched. As DNA, the CDR3 is TGTGCCCGTCGGGGGGGGGCGGACAATGAGCAGTTCTTC. This sequence encodes CARRGGADNEQFF.

As for this clone: The DNA is omitted, as the CDR3 cannot be located on it reliably, and the CDR3 follows TCRdb's listing. The genes are TRBV9 and TRBJ2-1; the table's D call TRBD2 went unverified against the DNA. The CDR3 length is 13 residues, termini included. Germline lookup yields CDR1 SGDLS and CDR2 YYNGEE. CDR3 loop: CASSLVGGGTPVF.

This clone was detected ten times or more. The chain couples TRBV3-1 (or the pseudogene TRBV3-2) to TRBJ1-5; D is ambiguous. Germline V gives CDR1 LGHDT, CDR2 YNNKEL (reference sequence). V was cut by 6 bases and J by 6 bases, with 9 bases left in between. This CDR3 comprises 12 residues. Here the CDR3 DNA reads TGTGCCAGCAGTCATCCCGGTCAGCCCCAGCATTTT. This codes for CASSHPGQPQHF.

The V gene is TRBV19, the J gene TRBJ1-5; no reliable D call. CDR3 length equals 15 residues. Trimming stripped 3 bases from V and 3 bases from J, with 12 bases between. CDR1 and CDR2 from the germline V gene are LNHDA and SQIVND (reference sequence). Here the CDR3 DNA reads TGTGCCAGTAGTATTCAGGCGTGGGTCAATCAGCCCCAGCATTTT. Encoded protein: CASSIQAWVNQPQHF. Complete variable domain (other parts from reference TRBV19 and TRBJ1-5): DGGITQSPKYLFRKEGQNVTLSCEQNLNHDAMYWYRQDPGQGLRLIYYSQIVNDFQKGDIAEGYSVSREKKESFPLTVTSAQKNPTAFYLCASSIQAWVNQPQHFGDGTRLSIL.

The chain couples TRBV5-1 to TRBJ1-1; D is possibly TRBD1 (6 bases). The CDR3 totals 15 residues. Germline V gene data show CDR1 as SGHRS and CDR2 as YFSETQ. V gave up 7 bases and J gave up 0 bases, with 16 bases separating them. CDR3: CASCLGGPMNTEAFF. The DNA of the CDR3 is TGCGCCAGCTGTTTGGGGGGGCCCATGAACACTGAAGCTTTCTTT.

The chain carries TRBV28 and TRBJ1-1, with 7 bases aligning to TRBD1. The CDR3 contains 13 residues. V gave up 6 bases and J gave up 3 bases; unmatched junction bases: 4. Germline assignment: CDR1 MDHEN and CDR2 SYDVKM. The CDR3 region has the DNA TGTGCCAGCAGGATGGGGACAGACACTGAAGCTTTCTTT. This encodes CASRMGTDTEAFF.

The genes are TRBV11-2 and TRBJ2-3; TRBD2 matches 11 bases. Germline CDR1 and CDR2: SGHAT and FQNNGV. The CDR3 extends over 17 amino acids. The junction had 13 bases not matched to a gene; V was cut back by 4 bases and J by 7 bases. CDR3 bases: TGTGCCAGCAGCTCCACGATAGCGGGGGGGCCGGTCCATACGCAGTATTTT. Protein sequence: CASSSTIAGGPVHTQYF.

This clone was seen a handful of times. The chain employs TRBV7-2 and TRBJ2-3; D not certain. Per germline, CDR1 SGHTA and CDR2 FQGNSA. Between the trimmed V and J ends, which lost 3 bases and 2 bases, there was a span of 3 bases. This CDR3 region has 12 residues. The CDR3 spells CASSFSTDTQYF. In DNA, the CDR3 is TGTGCCAGCAGCTTCTCCACAGATACGCAGTATTTT.

The chain recombines TRBV10-1 with TRBJ2-1; 7 positions match TRBD1. Losses at the gene ends were 5 bases for V and 2 bases for J; bases not matched to a gene: 9. The germline V gene encodes CDR1 WNHNN and CDR2 SYGVQD (reference sequence). CDR3 length: 16 amino acids. CDR3 DNA: TGCGCCAGCAGTTCAACCACAGGGGAAGCCTACAATGAGCAGTTCTTC. Its protein product is CASSSTTGEAYNEQFF.

The chain couples TRBV12-2 to TRBJ2-5; TRBD1 reflects the table's D call only, with no check against the DNA. TRBV12-2 corresponds to a pseudogene. The CDR3 is 15 amino acids. CDR3 nucleotide sequence: TGTGCAAGTCGCTTAGTATCCACAGGGAAGGAGACCCAGTACTTC. Its protein is CASRLVSTGKETQYF.

The chain recombines TRBV3-1 (or the pseudogene TRBV3-2) with TRBJ1-1, with TRBD1 as a possible D gene (6 bases). From germline, CDR1 is LGHDT and CDR2 YNNKEL (reference sequence). The germline V and J ends were trimmed by 0 bases and 2 bases, with 19 bases remaining between them. The length of the CDR3 is 18 residues. The CDR3 loop reads CASSQDWGGAVANTEAFF. The CDR3 nucleotides read TGTGCCAGCAGCCAAGATTGGGGGGGCGCGGTGGCCAACACTGAAGCTTTCTTT.

The chain is built from TRBV4-3 and TRBJ1-2; TRBD1 might be the D (6 bases). Germline V gene lookup returns CDR1 LGHNA and CDR2 YSLEER. V was cut by 1 base and J by 0 bases, with 30 bases left in between. The length of the CDR3 is 22 residues. The CDR3 region has the DNA TGCGCCAGCAGCCAAGTCTATGGCTCCGGGCCACAGGGACAAAGGGCTAACTATGGCTACACCTTC. Its protein is CASSQVYGSGPQGQRANYGYTF.

V is TRBV28 and J is TRBJ1-5; the D gene is possibly TRBD1 (6 bases). Trimming took 3 bases from V and 0 from J, leaving 9 bases between them. The CDR3 length is 15 residues. Germline values: CDR1 MDHEN, CDR2 SYDVKM. The CDR3 protein is CASSLPGDSNQPQHF. In DNA, the CDR3 is TGTGCCAGCAGTTTGCCAGGGGATAGCAATCAGCCCCAGCATTTT.

The chain is built from TRBV7-3 and TRBJ2-3, with 8 bases fitting TRBD2. The CDR3 is made up of 15 amino acids. Germline CDR1 is SGHTA and CDR2 is FQGTGA. After removal of 5 bases from V and 6 bases from J, the junction contained 10 bases not matched to a gene. DNA for the CDR3: TGTGCCAGCAGCGAATACAGGACTAGCCCGGATACGCAGTATTTT. As protein: CASSEYRTSPDTQYF.

The chain combines TRBV19 with TRBJ1-1; tentative D call: TRBD1 (5 bases). The germline V gene has CDR1 LNHDA and CDR2 SQIVND (reference sequence). With 5 bases removed from V and 0 bases from J, the gap between germline ends came to 13 bases. The length of the CDR3 is 15 residues. CDR3 loop: CASSRGEGLNTEAFF. CDR3 coding DNA: TGTGCCAGTAGTCGGGGGGAGGGGTTGAACACTGAAGCTTTCTTT.

The V and J genes are TRBV5-1 and TRBJ2-5, with D maybe TRBD1 (5 bases). V was cut by 2 bases and J by 5 bases, with 10 bases left in between. Germline V gene lookup returns CDR1 SGHRS and CDR2 YFSETQ. The CDR3 is made up of 13 amino acids. For the CDR3, the DNA is TGCGCCAGCAGCTTCCAGGGCGAGGAGACCCAGTACTTC. Its translation: CASSFQGEETQYF. The full variable domain, completed using reference TRBV5-1 and TRBJ2-5, is KAGVTQTPRYLIKTRGQQVTLSCSPISGHRSVSWYQQTPGQGLQFLFEYFSETQRNKGNFPGRFSGRQFSNSRSEMNVSTLELGDSALYLCASSFQGEETQYFGPGTRLLVL.

V and J are TRBV4-3 and TRBJ2-1; D gene ambiguous. The V gene's germline CDR1 is LGHNA and CDR2 YSLEER. This CDR3 comprises 21 residues. V lost 1 base and J lost 2, with 27 bases in between. The CDR3 bases are TGCGCCAGCAGCCAAGGACCCGGCCACATCGCGGTAGATCTCACCTACAATGAGCAGTTCTTC. Amino acids: CASSQGPGHIAVDLTYNEQFF.

The V and J genes are TRBV7-3 and TRBJ2-1; a possible D gene is TRBD2 (6 bases). Germline CDR1 reads SGHTA; CDR2 reads FQGTGA. The CDR3 runs 16 residues. V was pared by 5 bases and J by 1 base, with 15 bases between. CDR3 in DNA: TGTGCCAGCAGCCGTGGGGGGACCCGTTCCTACAATGAGCAGTTCTTC. Translating it yields CASSRGGTRSYNEQFF. The whole variable domain, remainder taken from reference TRBV7-3 and TRBJ2-1, is GAGVSQTPSNKVTEKGKYVELRCDPISGHTALYWYRQSLGQGPEFLIYFQGTGAADDSGLPNDRFFAVRPEGSVSTLKIQRTERGDSAVYLCASSRGGTRSYNEQFFGPGTRLTVL.

V usage is TRBV6-5 and J usage is TRBJ2-7; 8 bases are shared with TRBD1. The CDR3 spans 15 residues. CDR1 is MNHEY and CDR2 is SVGAGI in the germline V gene. J lost 4 bases, V lost 0 bases, and 5 bases had no gene match. The DNA for the CDR3 is TGTGCCAGCAGTTACTCGGCGACAGGGGCTTACGAGCAGTACTTC. The encoded protein is CASSYSATGAYEQYF.

The chain is built from TRBV25-1 and TRBJ1-1; D is possibly TRBD1 (6 bases). Germline V gives CDR1 MGHDK, CDR2 SYGVNS. The CDR3 spans 17 residues. V lost 6 bases to trimming and J lost 1 base, with 21 bases between them. This CDR3 reads CASSDPRRGQKNTEAFF. CDR3 nucleotides: TGTGCCAGCAGCGACCCCCGTAGGGGACAAAAGAACACTGAAGCTTTCTTT.

This clone has more than one count but fewer than ten. The chain is built from TRBV2 and TRBJ2-7, with 7 bases identical to TRBD2. The CDR3 loop spans 17 amino acids. CDR1 is SNHLY, CDR2 FYNNEI, per germline. Trimming at V came to 3 bases and at J to 2 bases, leaving 13 bases not matched to a gene. The CDR3 DNA sequence: TGTGCCAGCAGTGATTGGGACTACCGGGGAGGCCCCTACGAGCAGTACTTC. Encoded protein: CASSDWDYRGGPYEQYF.

This chain uses TRBV3-1 (or the pseudogene TRBV3-2) with TRBJ1-1; D remains ambiguous. CDR3 length: 12 amino acids. Trimming shortened V by 4 bases and J by 0 bases, and 3 bases separated the two germline ends. Germline loops: CDR1 LGHDT, CDR2 YNNKEL (reference sequence). The chain's CDR3 is CASSPMNTEAFF. In DNA, the CDR3 is TGTGCCAGCAGCCCCATGAACACTGAAGCTTTCTTT.

The CDR3 region is CSVRQVSGNTIYF. CDR3 in DNA: TGCAGCGTACGACAGGTCTCTGGAAACACCATATATTTT. The V and J genes are TRBV29-1 and TRBJ1-3; perhaps TRBD1 as D (6 bases). The CDR3 contains 13 residues. The V and J ends lost 6 bases and 0 bases respectively, with 9 bases between them. Germline V CDR1 and CDR2: SQVTM, ANQGSEA. Full variable domain (missing parts from reference TRBV29-1 and TRBJ1-3): SAVISQKPSRDICQRGTSLTIQCQVDSQVTMMFWYRQQPGQSLTLIATANQGSEATYESGFVIDKFPISRPNLTFSTLTVSNMSPEDSSIYLCSVRQVSGNTIYFGEGSWLTVV.

The J gene is TRBJ2-7, the V gene TRBV6-6, with D perhaps matching TRBD1 (6 bases). CDR3 length: 12 amino acids. Looked up from germline, CDR1 is MNHNY and CDR2 is SVGAGI (reference sequence). Trimming removed 4 bases at V and 9 bases at J, with 13 bases between. The CDR3 reads CASSSDSSSQYF. CDR3 coding DNA: TGTGCCAGCAGTTCGGACAGTAGCTCGCAGTACTTC.